The 15 T cell receptor beta chains reported below all come from one sample, sequenced in a study of T cell repertoires in cytomegalovirus infection. No antigens are known for them. TCRdb passed the reads through MiXCR, listing each CDR3 protein once. The table has a few hundred thousand distinct CDR3 sequences, roughly 43% seen once. The specimen comprised cultured PBMCs, sampled from culture after CMV antigen stimulation. The receptors shown here come from a human donor in good health (CMV status not recorded). Some clones in this sample may be carry-over from other donors' samples.

CDR3 protein: CASSFPGGNTIYF. Written as DNA, the CDR3 is TGTGCCAGCAGTTTCCCTGGAGGAAACACCATATATTTT. This chain uses TRBV12-3 or TRBV12-4 with TRBJ1-3; D is undetermined. The CDR3 is 13 amino acids. Trimming cost V 3 bases and J 4 bases, with 7 bases left between them.

A few counts support this clonotype. The chain joins TRBV7-2 to TRBJ2-2; D not resolved. The CDR3 runs to 13 residues. V lost 7 bases, J lost 2 bases, and 8 bases lay in between. CDR1 SGHTA and CDR2 FQGNSA come from the germline V gene. CDR3 residues: CASTLVNTGELFF. CDR3 coding DNA: TGTGCCAGCACCCTAGTTAACACCGGGGAGCTGTTTTTT. Looking up the rest from reference TRBV7-2 and TRBJ2-2 gives the full variable domain: GAGVSQSPSNKVTEKGKDVELRCDPISGHTALYWYRQSLGQGLEFLIYFQGNSAPDKSGLPSDRFSAERTGGSVSTLTIQRTQQEDSAVYLCASTLVNTGELFFGEGSRLTVL.

The chain joins TRBV7-9 to TRBJ2-7, with 11 bases fitting TRBD2. From germline, CDR1 is SEHNR and CDR2 FQNEAQ (reference sequence). Germline trimming cut 1 base from V and 0 bases from J; bases unmatched to any gene: 8. This CDR3 has 18 residues. CDR3 region: CASSLGAGLAASSYEQYF. The CDR3 coding sequence is TGTGCCAGCAGCTTAGGCGCGGGACTAGCGGCTAGCTCCTACGAGCAGTACTTC.

This rearrangement joins TRBV7-9 to TRBJ2-7, with 7 positions matching TRBD2. Trimming took 7 bases from V and 2 from J; bases not matched to a gene: 11. This CDR3 comprises 15 residues. CDR1 and CDR2 from the germline V gene are SEHNR and FQNEAQ (reference sequence). The CDR3 DNA is TGTGCCAGCACCCTCGGGCCCAGCGGGGCCTACGAGCAGTACTTC. Residues: CASTLGPSGAYEQYF.

This clonotype was found a few times. The DNA of the CDR3 is TGTGCCAGCACCCCCCTAGTAGACGGCCATGAGCAGTTCTTC. This codes for CASTPLVDGHEQFF. V usage is TRBV7-8 and J usage is TRBJ2-1; no clear D gene. CDR1 SGHVS and CDR2 FQNEAQ come from the germline V gene. Trimming shortened V by 7 bases and J by 8 bases, and 18 bases separated the two germline ends. This CDR3 region has 14 residues.

In its sample, this clonotype was seen a few times. The chain is built from TRBV4-3 and TRBJ1-4, with TRBD1 matching over 7 bases. V trimming: 5 bases; J trimming: 10 bases; junction bases outside the gene matches: 7. Germline lookup yields CDR1 LGHNA and CDR2 YSLEER. This CDR3 spans 13 amino acids. The CDR3 spells CASSTRQGGKLFF. In DNA form, the CDR3 reads TGCGCCAGCAGCACCCGACAGGGCGGAAAACTGTTTTTT.

The chain carries TRBV23-1 and TRBJ2-6, with 7 nucleotides matching TRBD1. TRBV23-1 is given ORF status, its function remaining uncertain. The CDR3 has 17 amino acids. With 2 bases clipped from V and 0 bases from J, the junction kept 4 bases outside the gene matches. CDR3 coding DNA: TGCGCCAGCAGTCAAAAAGGGGGCACCTCTGGGGCCAACGTCCTGACTTTC. This codes for CASSQKGGTSGANVLTF.

The chain has TRBV7-8 and TRBJ2-2; D not certain. CDR1 is SGHVS and CDR2 is FQNEAQ in the germline V gene. The V gene lost 2 bases and the J gene lost 5 bases, with 15 bases spanning the gap. This CDR3 has 16 residues. In DNA, the CDR3 is TGTGCCAGCAGCTTACGCCTAAGGGATTCTACCGGGGAGCTGTTTTTT. Its translation: CASSLRLRDSTGELFF. Drawing the rest from reference TRBV7-8 and TRBJ2-2, the complete variable domain is GAGVSQSPRYKVAKRGQDVALRCDPISGHVSLFWYQQALGQGPEFLTYFQNEAQLDKSGLPSDRFFAERPEGSVSTLKIQRTQQEDSAVYLCASSLRLRDSTGELFFGEGSRLTVL.

The chain recombines TRBV2 with TRBJ2-1, with 10 bases fitting TRBD2. V trimming: 6 bases; J trimming: 4 bases; junction bases outside the gene matches: 12. Germline V lookup: CDR1 SNHLY, CDR2 FYNNEI. This CDR3 region has 17 residues. The CDR3 sequence is CASRTSGRRSPYNEQFF. The CDR3 bases are TGTGCCAGCAGGACTAGCGGGCGGCGGTCGCCGTACAATGAGCAGTTCTTC.

This chain joins TRBV7-8 and TRBJ2-5; TRBD2 matches 8 bases. This CDR3 contains 13 residues. Per the germline V gene, CDR1 is SGHVS and CDR2 is FQNEAQ. The ends lost 4 bases at V and 5 bases at J; junction bases unmatched: 3. CDR3 in amino acids: CASSYSGGETQYF. The CDR3 DNA sequence: TGTGCCAGCAGCTACTCGGGGGGGGAGACCCAGTACTTC.

J is TRBJ1-2 and V is TRBV4-1; 8 nucleotides agree with TRBD1. Looked up from germline, CDR1 is MGHRA and CDR2 is YSYEKL. Trimming took 2 bases from V and 6 from J; bases not matched to a gene: 8. CDR3 size: 15 residues. This chain's CDR3 is CASSQPRTGMDGYTF. The CDR3 DNA reads as TGCGCCAGCAGCCAACCGCGGACAGGGATGGATGGCTACACCTTC.

This rearrangement joins TRBV11-2 to TRBJ2-7, with a possible D match to TRBD1 (5 bases). Trimming took off 2 bases at V and 2 bases at J, with 13 bases between the two ends. Germline assignment: CDR1 SGHAT and CDR2 FQNNGV. The CDR3 is made up of 15 amino acids. The CDR3 protein is CASSLPPGNTYEQYF. The CDR3 bases are TGTGCCAGCAGCTTACCCCCAGGGAACACCTACGAGCAGTACTTC.

V and J are TRBV7-2 and TRBJ2-5; 9 nucleotides line up with TRBD2. CDR3 length: 16 amino acids. V lost 1 base, J lost 5 bases, and 8 bases stayed unmatched. Germline V gene data show CDR1 as SGHTA and CDR2 as FQGNSA. The chain's CDR3 is CASSLGGRAQDETQYF. The CDR3 nucleotides are TGTGCCAGCAGCTTAGGCGGGAGGGCCCAGGATGAGACCCAGTACTTC.

The chain combines TRBV4-1 with TRBJ2-7; D is perhaps TRBD1 or TRBD2 (6 bases each). The CDR3 loop spans 12 amino acids. CDR1 and CDR2 (germline): MGHRA, YSYEKL. Deletions cut 4 bases from V and 7 bases from J, with 11 bases between. The CDR3: CASSRGGQEQYF. The CDR3 DNA is TGCGCCAGCAGCCGAGGGGGGCAAGAGCAGTACTTC.

The chain employs TRBV20-1 and TRBJ1-6; D gene unclear. In germline, CDR1 is DFQATT, CDR2 SNEGSKA (reference sequence). The CDR3 contains 16 residues. The V gene lost 6 bases and the J gene lost 3 bases, with 18 bases spanning the gap. CDR3 loop: CSAGGVRFYYNSPLHF. The DNA of the CDR3 is TGCAGTGCCGGTGGGGTGAGATTTTACTATAATTCACCCCTCCACTTT.